The rows below give T cell receptor beta chains drawn from one sample of a study of CD8 T cells in Susac syndrome. In TCRdb, the immunoSEQ multiplex PCR reads were re-called with MiXCR into one record per CDR3 protein. The repertoire consists of some 200,000 distinct CDR3 sequences, with 95% occurring once and the leading ten covering around 0.16%. Sequences were obtained from CD8+ T cells from PBMCs. The receptors derive from a human donor with Susac syndrome. Each CDR3 is given with its conserved first and last residue. D genes are given only for firm matches. Only some rows state a clone size, as once, few, many or a class for expanded clones.

abundance,v_gene,j_gene,d_gene,len,CDR3aa,CDR3nt
.,TRBV20-1,TRBJ2-3,.,14,CSARGGDSTDTQYF,TGCAGTGCTAGAGGGGGGGACAGCACAGATACGCAGTATTTT
.,TRBV4-1,TRBJ1-2,.,13,CASSQVYPESYTF,TGCGCCAGCAGCCAAGTTTACCCGGAGAGCTACACCTTC
.,TRBV20-1,TRBJ2-7,.,13,CSAHQDNYYEQYF,TGCAGTGCGCACCAGGACAATTACTACGAGCAGTACTTC
.,TRBV6-5,TRBJ2-5,.,16,CASSWKPPELRETQYF,TGTGCCAGCAGTTGGAAACCCCCTGAGTTAAGGGAGACCCAGTACTTC
.,TRBV29-1,TRBJ1-3,.,15,CSVRGLPYSGNTIYF,TGCAGCGTTCGGGGACTCCCCTACTCTGGAAACACCATATATTTT
.,TRBV4-1,TRBJ2-7,.,14,CASSQDVQSYEQYF,TGCGCCAGCAGCCAAGACGTACAGTCCTACGAGCAGTACTTC
.,TRBV13,TRBJ2-5,TRBD1,13,CASTDRGQETQYF,TGTGCCAGCACCGACAGGGGACAAGAGACCCAGTACTTC
.,TRBV29-1,TRBJ2-3,TRBD2,14,CSVFGTSGTDTQYF,TGCAGCGTTTTCGGGACTAGCGGCACAGATACGCAGTATTTT
.,TRBV30,TRBJ1-1,TRBD1,15,CAWSLGTGRGTEAFF,TGTGCCTGGAGTCTCGGGACAGGAAGGGGCACTGAAGCTTTCTTT
.,TRBV12-3/TRBV12-4,TRBJ1-6,.,15,CASSLAAGENSPLHF,TGTGCCAGCAGTTTAGCGGCAGGGGAAAATTCACCCCTCCACTTT
.,TRBV12-3/TRBV12-4,TRBJ2-2,TRBD1,13,CASSRTGSGELFF,TGTGCCAGCAGTCGGACAGGTTCCGGGGAGCTGTTTTTT
.,TRBV5-1,TRBJ1-4,.,14,CASSFFAGDEKLFF,TGCGCCAGCAGCTTCTTCGCGGGGGATGAAAAACTGTTTTTT
.,TRBV24-1,TRBJ2-5,.,16,CATSDPQGGSQETQYF,TGTGCCACCAGTGACCCACAGGGAGGCTCCCAAGAGACCCAGTACTTC
.,TRBV13,TRBJ2-3,.,13,CASSPSSADTQYF,TGTGCCAGCAGCCCTTCTAGCGCTGATACGCAGTATTTT
once,TRBV29-1,TRBJ1-1,TRBD1,14,CSVHRQGRNTEAFF,TGCAGCGTCCACAGACAGGGCAGGAACACTGAAGCTTTCTTT
.,TRBV5-4,TRBJ2-1,.,12,CASSRGGSEQFF,TGTGCCAGCAGCCGAGGGGGAAGTGAGCAGTTCTTC
.,TRBV4-2,TRBJ2-7,.,12,CASSHGAYEQYF,TGTGCCAGCAGCCACGGCGCCTACGAGCAGTACTTC